Shown below are 10 T cell receptor beta chains from a single sample sequenced in a study of T cell changes during pregnancy in multiple sclerosis. Data came from immunoSEQ multiplex PCR; TCRdb stores just in-frame clones and leaves some out. In the table there are 90,000 to 120,000 clones, under 95% of which are singletons. Source: peripheral blood, taken in the third trimester of pregnancy. The receptor set was obtained from a female donor in good health, enrolled as a control in a pregnancy study.

The J gene is TRBJ1-2, the V gene TRBV5-5, with 8 nucleotides matching TRBD1. V trimming: 0 bases; J trimming: 4 bases; junction bases outside the gene matches: 5. CDR3 length equals 15 residues. Per the germline V gene, CDR1 is SGHKS and CDR2 is YYEKEE (reference sequence). Written as DNA, the CDR3 is TGTGCCAGCAGCTTGGTAGGACAGGGAAGCTATGGCTACACCTTC. Translation: CASSLVGQGSYGYTF.

The CDR3 region has the DNA TGCGCCAGCATTGGACAGGGTCATCGGAACACTGAAGCTTTCTTT. This codes for CASIGQGHRNTEAFF. V and J are TRBV10-2 and TRBJ1-1, with 8 bases fitting TRBD1. V lost 7 bases to trimming and J lost 1 base; unmatched junction nucleotides: 8. Germline V gives CDR1 WSHSY, CDR2 SAAADI. This CDR3 has 15 residues.

A single count supports this clone. The rearrangement uses TRBV19 and TRBJ2-7; D ambiguous. The length of the CDR3 is 12 residues. The germline V and J ends were trimmed by 5 bases and 5 bases, with 10 bases remaining between them. Germline V gives CDR1 LNHDA, CDR2 SQIVND (reference sequence). For the CDR3, the DNA is TGTGCCAGTAGTTTCCCAGGTGACGAGCAGTACTTC. This codes for CASSFPGDEQYF. Using reference TRBV19 and TRBJ2-7 for the parts outside the CDR3, the full variable domain is DGGITQSPKYLFRKEGQNVTLSCEQNLNHDAMYWYRQDPGQGLRLIYYSQIVNDFQKGDIAEGYSVSREKKESFPLTVTSAQKNPTAFYLCASSFPGDEQYFGPGTRLTVT.

The chain recombines TRBV4-3 with TRBJ2-7; TRBD2 matches at 15 bases. This CDR3 is built from 18 residues. Germline V gene data show CDR1 as LGHNA and CDR2 as YSLEER. Unmatched junction bases numbered 12, after V lost 4 bases and J lost 5 bases. DNA of the CDR3: TGCGCCAGCAGCCGGATATGGGGACTAGCGGGGGGACCCCACGAGCAGTACTTC. Translation: CASSRIWGLAGGPHEQYF.

The J gene is TRBJ1-1, the V gene TRBV19, with D possibly matching TRBD1 (6 bases). The germline V gene encodes CDR1 LNHDA and CDR2 SQIVND (reference sequence). This CDR3 is 13 amino acids long. V was clipped by 7 bases and J by 5 bases, with 14 bases between them. The DNA for the CDR3 is TGTGCCAGTATTGCGGGGAGGGGGACTGAAGCTTTCTTT. Its translation: CASIAGRGTEAFF.

This chain connects TRBV4-2 to TRBJ1-2; TRBD1 is a possible D gene (6 bases). In germline, CDR1 is LGHNA, CDR2 YNFKEQ. Trimming took 0 bases from V and 0 from J, leaving 11 bases between them. The CDR3 is made up of 16 amino acids. This chain's CDR3 is CASSQDYQGPNYGYTF. The DNA for the CDR3 is TGTGCCAGCAGCCAAGACTACCAGGGGCCTAACTATGGCTACACCTTC.

The chain recombines TRBV27 with TRBJ1-5; maybe TRBD1 (6 bases). Between the trimmed V and J ends, which lost 7 bases and 0 bases, there was a span of 13 bases. From germline, CDR1 is MNHEY and CDR2 SMNVEV (reference sequence). The CDR3 contains 15 residues. DNA for the CDR3: TGTGCCAGCACCGCGACAGGCTATAGCAATCAGCCCCAGCATTTT. Its translation: CASTATGYSNQPQHF.

This chain connects TRBV12-5 to TRBJ1-1, with D tentatively TRBD1 (6 bases). Per germline, CDR1 LGHNT and CDR2 FRNRAP. Trimming removed 7 bases at V and 0 bases at J, with 9 bases between. The CDR3 has 13 amino acids. CDR3 DNA sequence: TGTGCTAGTGTAGACAGGCTGAACACTGAAGCTTTCTTT. Residues: CASVDRLNTEAFF.

The J gene is TRBJ1-2, the V gene TRBV5-8, with unresolved D. Trimming stripped 4 bases from V and 11 bases from J, with 15 bases between. Germline values: CDR1 SGHTS, CDR2 YDEGEE. The CDR3 totals 12 residues. The CDR3 reads CASSVGFNEYTF. The DNA of the CDR3 is TGTGCCAGCAGCGTGGGCTTCAATGAGTACACCTTC.

V is TRBV4-3 and J is TRBJ1-1; 9 bases are shared with TRBD1. Germline values: CDR1 LGHNA, CDR2 YSLEER. The CDR3 is made up of 15 amino acids. The ends lost 1 base at V and 5 bases at J; junction bases unmatched: 5. CDR3 nucleotides: TGCGCCAGCAGCCAAGGGGACAGGGTGTTTACTGAAGCTTTCTTT. Translated: CASSQGDRVFTEAFF.